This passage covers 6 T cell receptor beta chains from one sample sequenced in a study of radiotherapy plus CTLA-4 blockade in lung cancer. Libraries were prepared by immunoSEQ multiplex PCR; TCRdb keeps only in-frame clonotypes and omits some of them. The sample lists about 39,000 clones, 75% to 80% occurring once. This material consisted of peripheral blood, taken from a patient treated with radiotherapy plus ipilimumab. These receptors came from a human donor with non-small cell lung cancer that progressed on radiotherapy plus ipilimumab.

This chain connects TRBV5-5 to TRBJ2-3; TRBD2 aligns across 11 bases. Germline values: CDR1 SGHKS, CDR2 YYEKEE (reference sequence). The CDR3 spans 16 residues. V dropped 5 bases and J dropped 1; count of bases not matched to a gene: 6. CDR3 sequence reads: CASSTGGLAGTDTQYF. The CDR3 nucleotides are TGTGCCAGCAGTACGGGGGGACTAGCGGGCACAGATACGCAGTATTTT.

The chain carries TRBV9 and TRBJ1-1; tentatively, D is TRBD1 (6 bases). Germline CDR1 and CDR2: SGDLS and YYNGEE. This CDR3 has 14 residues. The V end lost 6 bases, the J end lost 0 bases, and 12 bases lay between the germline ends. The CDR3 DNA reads TGTGCCAGCACCAGTGGGACACTGAACACTGAAGCTTTCTTT. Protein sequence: CASTSGTLNTEAFF.

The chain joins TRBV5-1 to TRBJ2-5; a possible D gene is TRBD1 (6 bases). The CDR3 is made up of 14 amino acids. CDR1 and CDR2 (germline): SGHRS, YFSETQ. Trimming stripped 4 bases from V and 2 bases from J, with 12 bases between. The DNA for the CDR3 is TGCGCCAGCAGCGTACAGGGCGCACAAGAGACCCAGTACTTC. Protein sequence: CASSVQGAQETQYF.

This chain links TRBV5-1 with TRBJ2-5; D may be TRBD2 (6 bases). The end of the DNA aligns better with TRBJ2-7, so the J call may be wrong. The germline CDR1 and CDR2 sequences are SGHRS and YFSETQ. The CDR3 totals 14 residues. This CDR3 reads CASSLEGGMGEQYF. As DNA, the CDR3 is TGCGCCAGCAGCTTGGAAGGAGGGATGGGCGAGCAGTACTTC.

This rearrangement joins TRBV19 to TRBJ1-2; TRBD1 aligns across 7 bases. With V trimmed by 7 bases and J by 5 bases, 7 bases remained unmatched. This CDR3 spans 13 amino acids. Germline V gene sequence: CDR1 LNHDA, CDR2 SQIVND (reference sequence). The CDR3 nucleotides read TGTGCCAGTACCCTCGGCAGGGGGTATGGCTACACCTTC. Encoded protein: CASTLGRGYGYTF.

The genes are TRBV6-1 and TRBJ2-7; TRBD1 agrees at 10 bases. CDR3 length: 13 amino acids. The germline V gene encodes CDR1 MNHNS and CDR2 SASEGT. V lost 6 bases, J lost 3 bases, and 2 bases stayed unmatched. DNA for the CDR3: TGTGCCAGCAGCGGGACAGGGGTCTACGAGCAGTACTTC. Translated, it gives CASSGTGVYEQYF.